This note documents a single TCR beta chain sequence. The CDR3 is 13 residues long. Germline lookup yields CDR1 SQVTM and CDR2 ANQGSEA. Trimming pared 4 bases from V and 0 bases from J, leaving 7 bases between. The data are from a study of blood T cell repertoires in COVID-19. Study as a whole: Sample material is recorded as cDNA or gDNA derived from T cells, B-cell-depleted T cells, or PBMCs.

Some clones are missing from TCRdb's copy, which holds only in-frame ones; the method was immunoSEQ multiplex PCR. Here the sample spans 200,000 to 250,000 clones, approximately 80% being singletons. This receptor was obtained from a woman older than 75 with COVID-19, enrolled during active disease. Source material: peripheral blood. This sequence joins TRBV29-1 and TRBJ2-1; D ambiguous. Here the CDR3 reads CSVGVSSYNEQFF. The CDR3 nucleotides read TGCAGCGTTGGTGTTAGCTCCTACAATGAGCAGTTCTTC.